Below are 20 T cell receptor beta chains sequenced from a single sample in a study of regulatory T cells in long-lasting Graves disease. Time point in this sample: newly diagnosed GD, antithyroid drugs for less than 3 months. With RNA extracted from PBMCs as input, the TCR library was made. Arm-PCR with iRepertoire HTBI primers amplified the CDR3 regions for these TCR beta libraries. TCRdb used MiXCR to reprocess the multiplex PCR reads, holding one entry per CDR3 protein. The data contain more than 400,000 distinct CDR3 sequences, 15% to 20% of them singletons. The sample was also reused in another study, on T cells in Graves' hyperthyroidism and ophthalmopathy.

This sample comprised peripheral blood mononuclear cells (PBMCs), obtained at new diagnosis, from a patient treated with antithyroid drugs. The receptor source for this set is a man between 35 and 55 years old with Graves disease.

This clonotype was counted a few times. This may be a read error, as it is one base from a much larger clone. The CDR3 DNA reads as TGTGCCTGGAGTGTCTCCGGGGAGCTGTTTTTT. This codes for CAWSVSGELFF. The rearrangement joins TRBV30 to TRBJ2-2; D is unclear. With 0 bases removed from V and 6 bases from J, the gap between germline ends came to 2 bases. The CDR3 length is 11 residues. CDR1 is GTSNPN and CDR2 is SVGIG in the germline V gene (reference sequence).

This clonotype has ten or more counts. This chain joins TRBV6-2 or TRBV6-3 and TRBJ2-7; D might be TRBD2 (6 bases). V was trimmed by 5 bases and J by 4 bases, leaving 12 bases between them. The CDR3 loop spans 13 amino acids. Germline-derived CDR1 and CDR2 are MNHEY and SVGEGT. The CDR3 loop reads CASSRLDRYEQYF. The CDR3 bases are TGTGCCAGCAGTCGACTAGACCGGTACGAGCAGTACTTC.

The V call is TRBV20-1, the J call TRBJ1-1, with a tentative D call TRBD1 (5 bases). Trimming removed 0 bases from V and 0 bases from J, with 11 bases in between. The germline CDR1 and CDR2 sequences are DFQATT and SNEGSKA (reference sequence). The CDR3 covers 15 residues. The CDR3 DNA sequence: TGCAGTGCTAGAGACCAGGGACCCTTGAACACTGAAGCTTTCTTT. Protein: CSARDQGPLNTEAFF.

This clonotype was counted many times. The chain carries TRBV2 and TRBJ2-1, with 9 bases lining up with TRBD2. CDR3 length: 15 amino acids. CDR1 and CDR2 from the germline V gene are SNHLY and FYNNEI. The ends lost 6 bases at V and 8 bases at J; junction bases unmatched: 11. DNA for the CDR3: TGTGCCAGCAGCGCATATAGCGGGAGACTCGATGAGCAGTTCTTC. Its translation is CASSAYSGRLDEQFF.

This clonotype was recorded a few times. V and J are TRBV6-1 and TRBJ2-7; D ambiguous. Germline V CDR1 and CDR2: MNHNS, SASEGT. V was pared by 5 bases and J by 5 bases, with 16 bases between. The CDR3 consists of 14 residues. The DNA of the CDR3 is TGTGCCAGCAGTTACGGCGGTTTTAGTGACGAGCAGTACTTC. As protein: CASSYGGFSDEQYF.

This clonotype was counted at least ten times. The V and J genes are TRBV28 and TRBJ1-2, with D maybe TRBD1 (6 bases). The CDR3 is 13 residues long. Germline V lookup: CDR1 MDHEN, CDR2 SYDVKM. Trimming removed 4 bases at V and 4 bases at J, with 10 bases between. CDR3 residues: CASSYQGSYGYTF. CDR3 bases: TGTGCCAGCAGTTATCAGGGGAGCTATGGCTACACCTTC.

This clonotype has ten or more counts. This sequence joins TRBV3-1 and TRBJ1-6; D remains unclear. The CDR3 totals 14 residues. Germline V gene sequence: CDR1 LGHDT, CDR2 YNNKEL (reference sequence). Trimming removed 0 bases at V and 9 bases at J, with 9 bases between. In DNA, the CDR3 is TGTGCCAGCAGCCAAGAAAGGGTGATTTCACCCCTCCACTTT. Translation gives CASSQERVISPLHF. The whole variable domain, filled in from reference TRBV3-1 and TRBJ1-6, reads DTAVSQTPKYLVTQMGNDKSIKCEQNLGHDTMYWYKQDSKKFLKIMFSYNNKELIINETVPNRFSPKSPDKAHLNLHINSLELGDSAVYFCASSQERVISPLHFGNGTRLTVT.

This clonotype turned up a few times. This sequence joins TRBV7-9 and TRBJ2-3; D unclear. V was shortened by 8 bases and J by 3 bases, with 6 bases between the two germline ends. Germline CDR1 and CDR2: SEHNR and FQNEAQ (reference sequence). The CDR3 is 11 residues long. This chain's CDR3 is CASGRTDTQYF. For the CDR3, the DNA is TGTGCCAGCGGAAGGACAGATACGCAGTATTTT.

Turning to this clonotype: One junction end disagrees with the germline gene, perhaps due to a read error. The J gene is TRBJ2-3, the V gene TRBV30, with a tentative D call TRBD2 (6 bases). Looked up from germline, CDR1 is GTSNPN and CDR2 is SVGIG (reference sequence). This CDR3 comprises 12 residues. Written as DNA, the CDR3 is TGTGCCGGGAGAGGAGGGACAGATACGCAGTATTTT. It yields the protein CAGRGGTDTQYF.

This clonotype occurred many times. The chain is built from TRBV5-1 and TRBJ1-4; possible D gene TRBD1, 5 bases. This CDR3 contains 14 residues. Between the trimmed V and J ends, which lost 1 base and 5 bases, there was a span of 9 bases. Germline V gene lookup returns CDR1 SGHRS and CDR2 YFSETQ. The CDR3 nucleotides read TGCGCCAGCAGCTTGTCTCAGGGAAATGAAAAACTGTTTTTT. Translating gives CASSLSQGNEKLFF.

The sample holds many counts of this clonotype. J is TRBJ1-1 and V is TRBV28; perhaps TRBD1 as D (5 bases). Germline CDR1 is MDHEN and CDR2 is SYDVKM. V was cut by 10 bases and J by 1 base, with 7 bases left in between. The CDR3 extends over 11 amino acids. Written as DNA, the CDR3 is TGTGCCACAACAGGGAACACTGAAGCTTTCTTT. This gives the protein CATTGNTEAFF.

The table lists this clonotype with a few counts. V is TRBV5-6 and J is TRBJ2-2; D is uncertain. Per germline, CDR1 SGHDT and CDR2 YYEEEE. This CDR3 spans 14 amino acids. The V end was cut by 4 bases, the J end by 1 base, with 8 bases between. The CDR3 DNA sequence: TGTGCCAGCAGCCTCAACAAGAACACCGGGGAGCTGTTTTTT. The encoded protein is CASSLNKNTGELFF.

This clonotype was counted ten times or more. V is TRBV12-3 or TRBV12-4 and J is TRBJ2-7, with 11 positions matching TRBD1. Trimming took 3 bases from V and 3 from J; bases not matched to a gene: 4. The CDR3 contains 15 residues. The CDR3 loop reads CASSFRTGGGYEQYF. CDR3 nucleotides: TGTGCCAGCAGTTTCAGGACAGGGGGCGGCTACGAGCAGTACTTC.

This clonotype was observed a handful of times. The CDR3 sequence is CASSFQDPKYEQYF. The CDR3 nucleotides are TGTGCCAGCAGTTTCCAGGACCCAAAGTATGAGCAGTACTTC. The rearrangement joins TRBV28 to TRBJ2-7; D is undetermined. This CDR3 region has 14 residues. Trimming took off 3 bases at V and 7 bases at J, with 16 bases between the two ends. From germline, CDR1 is MDHEN and CDR2 SYDVKM. Combining the CDR3 with reference TRBV28 and TRBJ2-7 gives the whole variable domain DVKVTQSSRYLVKRTGEKVFLECVQDMDHENMFWYRQDPGLGLRLIYFSYDVKMKEKGDIPEGYSVSREKKERFSLILESASTNQTSMYLCASSFQDPKYEQYFGPGTRLTVT.

On this clonotype: A much larger clone lies one base from this, so it may be a read error. This sequence joins TRBV20-1 and TRBJ2-2; D call uncertain. Germline loops: CDR1 DFQATT, CDR2 SNEGSKA (reference sequence). The CDR3 spans 13 residues. CDR3 sequence reads: CSAGEFTGGELFF. The CDR3 coding sequence is TGCAGTGCTGGAGAGTTCACTGGCGGGGAGCTGTTTTTT.

J is TRBJ2-3 and V is TRBV7-8; 12 bases are shared with TRBD2. CDR3 size: 16 residues. Losses at the gene ends were 5 bases for V and 2 bases for J; bases not matched to a gene: 5. CDR1 and CDR2 from the germline V gene are SGHVS and FQNEAQ. CDR3 protein: CASSDTSGRFTDTQYF. DNA for the CDR3: TGTGCCAGCAGCGACACTAGCGGGAGGTTCACAGATACGCAGTATTTT.

Turning to this clonotype: Just one base apart from a much larger clone, this may be a read error. The gene calls are TRBV11-2 and TRBJ2-2, with D hard to call. CDR3 length equals 15 residues. The V gene's germline CDR1 is SGHAT and CDR2 FQNNGV. V lost 2 bases and J lost 6, with 13 bases in between. As DNA, the CDR3 is TGTGCCAGCAGCTTAACGAGTTCAGGATCCGGGGAGCTGTTTTTT. Protein sequence: CASSLTSSGSGELFF. Full variable domain (remainder filled in from reference TRBV11-2 and TRBJ2-2): EAGVAQSPRYKIIEKRQSVAFWCNPISGHATLYWYQQILGQGPKLLIQFQNNGVVDDSQLPKDRFSAERLKGVDSTLKIQPAKLEDSAVYLCASSLTSSGSGELFFGEGSRLTVL.

This clonotype was seen a handful of times. The V gene is TRBV10-1, the J gene TRBJ2-3, with D perhaps matching TRBD2 (5 bases). The CDR3 is 13 residues long. The V end was cut by 3 bases, the J end by 3 bases, with 7 bases between. CDR1 is WNHNN and CDR2 is SYGVQD in the germline V gene (reference sequence). For the CDR3, the DNA is TGCGCCAGCAGTGACCTAGCAACAGATACGCAGTATTTT. This codes for CASSDLATDTQYF.

This clonotype was seen only once. The junction shows a germline mismatch at one end, possibly a read error. V gene TRBV7-2 combines with J gene TRBJ2-1; D perhaps matches TRBD1 (5 bases). TRBJ2-3 matches the DNA end more closely, so the J call is doubtful. Germline V gene data show CDR1 as SGHTA and CDR2 as FQGNSA. The CDR3 is made up of 13 amino acids. Written as DNA, the CDR3 is TGTGCCAGCAGCTTAGGCCCCACAGGTACGCAGTATTTT. This codes for CASSLGPTGTQYF.

Many counts were recorded for this clonotype. The chain carries TRBV2 and TRBJ2-2, with D tentatively TRBD1 (7 bases). This CDR3 has 15 amino acids. V lost 2 bases and J 3 bases, leaving 10 bases between the germline ends. The germline CDR1 and CDR2 sequences are SNHLY and FYNNEI. CDR3 amino acids: CASSERGTDTGELFF. In nucleotides, the CDR3 is TGTGCCAGCAGTGAACGGGGGACAGACACCGGGGAGCTGTTTTTT.